These 9 T cell receptor beta chains were sequenced from one sample in a study of technical replicates of blood from a handful of donors. The assay was immunoSEQ multiplex PCR, and TCRdb's table has in-frame clones only and misses some. The data show over 10,000 clones, 80% to 95% seen once. Sequencing was carried out using PBMCs. These TCRs come from a human donor in good health.

The V call is TRBV6-1, the J call TRBJ1-5; D is perhaps TRBD1 (6 bases). Germline CDR1 MNHNS, CDR2 SASEGT. V lost 2 bases to trimming and J lost 7 bases, with 12 bases between them. This CDR3 region has 14 residues. In DNA, the CDR3 is TGTGCCAGCAGTGAATCAGGGGATCGACAGCCCCAGCATTTT. Its translation is CASSESGDRQPQHF.

J is TRBJ2-7 and V is TRBV7-9, with D possibly being TRBD1 (6 bases). V gave up 5 bases and J gave up 1 base, with 12 bases separating them. This CDR3 comprises 14 residues. Germline CDR1 SEHNR, CDR2 FQNEAQ (reference sequence). The CDR3 region has the DNA TGTGCCAGCAGCGCCAGGACAGCATCCTACGAGCAGTACTTC. Protein: CASSARTASYEQYF.

This clone was seen a single time. J is TRBJ1-1 and V is TRBV5-6; D is possibly TRBD1 (5 bases). V lost 0 bases and J lost 0, with 12 bases in between. The CDR3 is 16 residues long. CDR1 is SGHDT, CDR2 YYEEEE, per germline. DNA for the CDR3: TGTGCCAGCAGCTTGGTCTGGGGCGTGATGAACACTGAAGCTTTCTTT. Translated: CASSLVWGVMNTEAFF.

The chain combines TRBV13 with TRBJ2-1; 8 positions match TRBD2. V shed 0 bases and J 4 bases; nucleotides not matched to a gene: 5. Per the germline V gene, CDR1 is PRHDT and CDR2 is FYEKMQ (reference sequence). There are 16 residues in the CDR3. The CDR3 spells CASSLGREDSYNEQFF. The CDR3 nucleotides are TGTGCCAGCAGCTTAGGGCGGGAGGATTCTTACAATGAGCAGTTCTTC. Filled out from reference TRBV13 and TRBJ2-1, the complete variable domain reads AAGVIQSPRHLIKEKRETATLKCYPIPRHDTVYWYQQGPGQDPQFLISFYEKMQSDKGSIPDRFSAQQFSDYHSELNMSSLELGDSALYFCASSLGREDSYNEQFFGPGTRLTVL.

This chain connects TRBV27 to TRBJ1-5, with 7 bases identical to TRBD1. V dropped 8 bases and J dropped 3; count of bases not matched to a gene: 4. The CDR3 extends over 13 amino acids. Germline CDR1 reads MNHEY; CDR2 reads SMNVEV (reference sequence). CDR3 nucleotides: TGTGCCAGCGGGACAGCTTACAATCAGCCCCAGCATTTT. Translating it yields CASGTAYNQPQHF.

The CDR3 DNA sequence: TGTGCCAGCAGCTATTTAAATGAGCAGTTCTTC. It codes for CASSYLNEQFF. The chain couples TRBV7-9 to TRBJ2-1; D not resolved. CDR1 is SEHNR, CDR2 FQNEAQ, per germline (reference sequence). V was clipped by 4 bases and J by 7 bases, with 5 bases between them. The CDR3 runs 11 residues.

The chain carries TRBV5-1 and TRBJ1-5; the D is unclear. V was pared by 0 bases and J by 4 bases, with 11 bases between. Germline-derived CDR1 and CDR2 are SGHRS and YFSETQ. There are 15 residues in the CDR3. CDR3 DNA: TGCGCCAGCAGCTTGGCCCCAGGAGGTAATCAGCCCCAGCATTTT. Protein product: CASSLAPGGNQPQHF. Variable domain in full (rest from reference TRBV5-1 and TRBJ1-5): KAGVTQTPRYLIKTRGQQVTLSCSPISGHRSVSWYQQTPGQGLQFLFEYFSETQRNKGNFPGRFSGRQFSNSRSEMNVSTLELGDSALYLCASSLAPGGNQPQHFGDGTRLSIL.

This chain connects TRBV6-1 to TRBJ1-1, with unresolved D. Germline V gives CDR1 MNHNS, CDR2 SASEGT. V was cut by 5 bases and J by 1 base, with 8 bases left in between. The CDR3 sequence is 13 residues long. CDR3 DNA: TGTGCCAGCAGTTCCCAGAAGAACACTGAAGCTTTCTTT. Its protein is CASSSQKNTEAFF.

V gene TRBV5-1 combines with J gene TRBJ2-1, with 8 bases identical to TRBD2. Trimming at V came to 2 bases and at J to 0 bases, leaving 1 base not matched to a gene. Per germline, CDR1 SGHRS and CDR2 YFSETQ. The CDR3 totals 15 residues. The chain's CDR3 is CASSLLADSYNEQFF. DNA of the CDR3: TGCGCCAGCAGCTTACTAGCGGACTCCTACAATGAGCAGTTCTTC.